The T cell receptor (beta chain) under discussion was sequenced for a study of response to subunit inactivated influenza vaccine. In TCRdb, the RT-PCR reads were re-called with MiXCR into one record per CDR3 protein. Among 800,000 to 1,000,000 distinct CDR3 sequences listed, 21% were seen once. General study results and limits: It was suggested by the authors that few new T cells are recruited by each seasonal influenza vaccination.

Germline V lookup: CDR1 ENHRY, CDR2 SYGVKD. V trimming: 5 bases; J trimming: 1 base; junction bases outside the gene matches: 5. This CDR3 spans 15 amino acids. In its sample, this clonotype was seen a few times. Its antigen remains unidentified. This receptor was identified in a man aged 50-59 years who received an inactivated influenza vaccine. This specimen was PBMCs from blood, taken approximately 5 days after vaccination. The V and J genes are TRBV10-3 and TRBJ2-5; 9 nucleotides agree with TRBD1. The CDR3 sequence is CAISPGTGTQETQYF. DNA of the CDR3: TGTGCCATCAGTCCCGGGACAGGGACCCAAGAGACCCAGTACTTC.